This entry lists 14 T cell receptor beta chains sequenced from one sample in a study of T cell changes during pregnancy in multiple sclerosis. Libraries were prepared by immunoSEQ multiplex PCR; TCRdb keeps only in-frame clonotypes and omits some of them. The sample has roughly 61,000 clones; 85% to 90% are singletons. Sequenced here: peripheral blood, sampled in the first trimester of pregnancy. Source of these receptors: a female donor in good health, enrolled as a control in a pregnancy study.

V usage is TRBV13 and J usage is TRBJ2-7; D unresolved. V was cut by 5 bases and J by 0 bases, with 8 bases left in between. The CDR3 has 13 amino acids. The germline gives CDR1 PRHDT, CDR2 FYEKMQ (reference sequence). For the CDR3, the DNA is TGTGCCAGCAGCCTATTTAGCTCCTACGAGCAGTACTTC. It is translated as CASSLFSSYEQYF.

J is TRBJ1-2 and V is TRBV21-1; the table gives TRBD1 as D, unverified against the DNA. TRBV21-1 counts as a pseudogene. The CDR3 loop spans 11 amino acids. The CDR3 coding sequence is TGTGCCAGCAGCAATTACAGCGGCTACACCTTC. Protein product: CASSNYSGYTF.

This sequence joins TRBV27 and TRBJ1-1, with unresolved D. Germline loops: CDR1 MNHEY, CDR2 SMNVEV (reference sequence). Trimming cost V 2 bases and J 7 bases, with 8 bases left between them. The CDR3 loop spans 12 amino acids. DNA for the CDR3: TGTGCCAGCAGTTTAGTTGGCAGTGAAGCTTTCTTT. It yields the protein CASSLVGSEAFF.

The CDR3 DNA reads TGTGCCAGCAGTGTCCCAGTCAGCGGGGACGAGCAGTACTTC. This gives the protein CASSVPVSGDEQYF. The rearrangement uses TRBV2 and TRBJ2-7, with 7 bases aligning to TRBD2. Trimming cost V 4 bases and J 5 bases; bases outside gene matches: 8. CDR3 length: 14 amino acids. Germline V gene lookup returns CDR1 SNHLY and CDR2 FYNNEI.

This clone was counted a few times. The chain employs TRBV19 and TRBJ2-3; D perhaps matches TRBD1 (6 bases). Per germline, CDR1 LNHDA and CDR2 SQIVND (reference sequence). The V gene lost 5 bases and the J gene lost 2 bases, with 17 bases spanning the gap. The CDR3 sequence is 16 residues long. CDR3 nucleotide sequence: TGTGCCAGTAGTTTCCGGGACACGGCCTACACAGATACGCAGTATTTT. It encodes CASSFRDTAYTDTQYF.

The chain employs TRBV11-3 and TRBJ2-7; 7 positions match TRBD2. The CDR3 runs 14 residues. The ends lost 3 bases at V and 5 bases at J; junction bases unmatched: 7. The germline gives CDR1 SGHNT, CDR2 YENEEA. CDR3 amino acids: CASSLTSPWDEQYF. CDR3 nucleotides: TGTGCCAGCAGCTTGACTAGCCCTTGGGACGAGCAGTACTTC. Looking up the rest from reference TRBV11-3 and TRBJ2-7 gives the full variable domain: EAGVVQSPRYKIIEKKQPVAFWCNPISGHNTLYWYLQNLGQGPELLIRYENEEAVDDSQLPKDRFSAERLKGVDSTLKIQPAELGDSAVYLCASSLTSPWDEQYFGPGTRLTVT.

This clone was observed a handful of times. The rearrangement uses TRBV7-6 and TRBJ1-6, with D hard to call. CDR1 SGHVS and CDR2 FNYEAQ come from the germline V gene. The CDR3 has 13 amino acids. With 5 bases removed from V and 10 bases from J, the gap between germline ends came to 12 bases. The CDR3 protein is CASSPPGGSPLHF. For the CDR3, the DNA is TGTGCCAGCAGCCCCCCCGGAGGATCACCCCTCCACTTT.

The rearrangement joins TRBV7-6 to TRBJ2-2; D not certain. Deletions cut 5 bases from V and 8 bases from J, with 6 bases between. Per the germline V gene, CDR1 is SGHVS and CDR2 is FNYEAQ. The CDR3 contains 11 residues. The CDR3 nucleotides are TGTGCCAGCAGCCCAGTGGGGGAGCTGTTTTTT. Translating it yields CASSPVGELFF.

This clone showed up just once. One end of the junction does not line up with germline, which may come from a read error. In nucleotides, the CDR3 is TGTGCCAGCAGCCTAGCAGCAGGGGCGGGTGGCTACACCTTC. This encodes CASSLAAGAGGYTF. The V and J genes are TRBV7-9 and TRBJ1-2, with a tentative D call TRBD1 (6 bases). Germline values: CDR1 SEHNR, CDR2 FQNEAQ (reference sequence). The CDR3 covers 14 residues. The whole variable domain, filled in from reference TRBV7-9 and TRBJ1-2, reads DTGVSQNPRHKITKRGQNVTFRCDPISEHNRLYWYRQTLGQGPEFLTYFQNEAQLEKSRLLSDRFSAERPKGSFSTLEIQRTEQGDSAMYLCASSLAAGAGGYTFGSGTRLTVV.

This clone appeared once. The chain carries TRBV5-1 and TRBJ2-2, with a weak D call TRBD2 (6 bases). Trimming stripped 2 bases from V and 3 bases from J, with 14 bases between. The CDR3 sequence is 16 residues long. Germline V gene lookup returns CDR1 SGHRS and CDR2 YFSETQ. CDR3 in amino acids: CASSFTPGGDTGELFF. The CDR3 DNA reads TGCGCCAGCAGCTTCACCCCAGGAGGGGACACCGGGGAGCTGTTTTTT.

This sequence joins TRBV2 and TRBJ2-3; possible D gene TRBD1, 6 bases. Germline V gene lookup returns CDR1 SNHLY and CDR2 FYNNEI. This CDR3 has 14 amino acids. Trimming stripped 4 bases from V and 2 bases from J, with 10 bases between. The CDR3 DNA reads as TGTGCCAGCAGTGTAGGGACAAACACAGATACGCAGTATTTT. Protein: CASSVGTNTDTQYF.

This chain joins TRBV4-1 and TRBJ2-7, with D maybe TRBD1 (6 bases). With 0 bases removed from V and 1 base from J, the gap between germline ends came to 13 bases. Germline values: CDR1 MGHRA, CDR2 YSYEKL. The CDR3 runs to 16 residues. CDR3 DNA: TGCGCCAGCAGCCAAGATCGTACAGGGAATTCCTACGAGCAGTACTTC. Its translation: CASSQDRTGNSYEQYF.

The chain is built from TRBV19 and TRBJ1-4, with D hard to call. CDR1 is LNHDA, CDR2 SQIVND, per germline (reference sequence). The CDR3 is 13 amino acids. Trimming took off 3 bases at V and 4 bases at J, with 6 bases between the two ends. This chain's CDR3 is CASSIVFNEKLFF. CDR3 DNA: TGTGCCAGTAGTATCGTCTTTAATGAAAAACTGTTTTTT.

The V and J genes are TRBV2 and TRBJ1-3; D ambiguous. Per germline, CDR1 SNHLY and CDR2 FYNNEI. The V and J ends lost 6 bases and 0 bases respectively, with 3 bases between them. The CDR3 contains 12 residues. CDR3 DNA: TGTGCCAGCAGGTACTCTGGAAACACCATATATTTT. Encoded protein: CASRYSGNTIYF.